This T cell receptor beta chain was sequenced in a study of T cells in pancreatic ductal adenocarcinoma. Findings of the study overall: Results skew toward the minority of patients with early-stage disease.

Comment on this clone: Its target is not known.

Some clones are missing from TCRdb's copy, which holds only in-frame ones; the method was immunoSEQ multiplex PCR. The repertoire holds some 2,300 clones, with roughly 84% as singletons. The selected patients with pancreatic ductal adenocarcinoma had surgery but no neoadjuvant therapy. Sequenced material: pancreatic tumor tissue. The receptor's source is a human donor with pancreatic ductal adenocarcinoma.

The CDR3 DNA sequence: TGTGCCATCATCGGCTCTGGAAACACCATATATTTT. Encoded protein: CAIIGSGNTIYF. This sequence joins TRBV10-3 and TRBJ1-3; unclear D gene. V gave up 7 bases and J gave up 0 bases, with 4 bases separating them. The CDR3 covers 12 residues. Germline V gives CDR1 ENHRY, CDR2 SYGVKD.